The next 18 T cell receptor beta chains were all read from a single sample in a study of OX40 agonist ivuxolimab in advanced cancers. The assay was immunoSEQ multiplex PCR, and TCRdb's table has in-frame clones only and misses some. Of 75,000 to 100,000 clones detected, roughly 90% appear once; the ten largest clones hold about 9.1%. The sample was CD4+ or CD8+ T cells sorted from blood, taken in a trial of the OX40 agonist ivuxolimab. The receptors here all came from an adult with an advanced solid tumor such as melanoma, head and neck, liver or kidney cancer.

The rearrangement uses TRBV4-2 and TRBJ1-5, with a tentative D call TRBD1 (6 bases). The CDR3 totals 14 residues. The germline CDR1 and CDR2 sequences are LGHNA and YNFKEQ. Trimming took 0 bases from V and 5 from J, leaving 8 bases between them. The CDR3 DNA reads as TGTGCCAGCAGCCAAGAACAGGGTCATCAGCCCCAGCATTTT. This codes for CASSQEQGHQPQHF.

V is TRBV18 and J is TRBJ2-1; 9 nucleotides match TRBD2. CDR1 and CDR2 from the germline V gene are KGHSH and LQKENI. With 1 base clipped from V and 2 bases from J, the junction kept 3 bases outside the gene matches. CDR3 length: 16 amino acids. The CDR3 DNA follows: TGTGCCAGCTCACCACTAGCGGGAGTAACCTACAATGAGCAGTTCTTC. Translated: CASSPLAGVTYNEQFF.

About this clone itself: This likely comes from a read error, as the CDR3 has no conserved phenylalanine or tryptophan at its end. It is unclear where the CDR3 begins or ends on the DNA, so no DNA is shown, and the CDR3 is as TCRdb lists it. The chain uses TRBV21-1 and TRBJ1-6. TRBV21-1 is annotated as a pseudogene. The CDR3 region is 10 residues in length, termini included. The CDR3 spells CATPGGGQVS.

V is TRBV2 and J is TRBJ1-5; TRBD1 aligns across 7 bases. This CDR3 is built from 13 residues. Germline CDR1 SNHLY, CDR2 FYNNEI. V lost 6 bases and J lost 4; bases outside the gene matches: 3. The CDR3 sequence: CASRGQTNQPQHF. The CDR3 DNA follows: TGTGCCAGCAGGGGACAGACAAATCAGCCCCAGCATTTT. Based on the CDR3 plus reference TRBV2 and TRBJ1-5, the full variable domain is EPEVTQTPSHQVTQMGQEVILRCVPISNHLYFYWYRQILGQKVEFLVSFYNNEISEKSEIFDDQFSVERPDGSNFTLKIRSTKLEDSAMYFCASRGQTNQPQHFGDGTRLSIL.

The gene calls are TRBV9 and TRBJ2-6, with D unresolved. In germline, CDR1 is SGDLS, CDR2 YYNGEE. Trimming shortened V by 1 base and J by 0 bases, and 5 bases separated the two germline ends. This CDR3 comprises 15 residues. The CDR3 sequence: CASSVRSSGANVLTF. The CDR3 coding sequence is TGTGCCAGCAGCGTAAGGAGCTCTGGGGCCAACGTCCTGACTTTC.

CDR3 DNA: TGTGCCAGCAGTTACAGTGGACTAGCGACCTCCTACGAGCAGTACTTC. Translating it yields CASSYSGLATSYEQYF. The J gene is TRBJ2-7, the V gene TRBV6-5; TRBD2 matches 9 bases. The CDR3 is made up of 16 amino acids. J gave up 0 bases and V 2 bases, and 5 bases lay outside the gene matches. Germline-derived CDR1 and CDR2 are MNHEY and SVGAGI.

This sequence joins TRBV7-2 and TRBJ2-7; the match to TRBD1 covers 9 bases. The ends lost 5 bases at V and 3 bases at J; junction bases unmatched: 5. The CDR3 length is 14 residues. Germline V lookup: CDR1 SGHTA, CDR2 FQGNSA. CDR3 protein: CASSPQTGGYEQYF. In nucleotides, the CDR3 is TGTGCCAGCAGCCCTCAGACAGGGGGCTACGAGCAGTACTTC.

This clone was found once. The rearrangement uses TRBV7-2 and TRBJ2-3; 9 bases fit TRBD2. V trimming: 5 bases; J trimming: 2 bases; junction bases outside the gene matches: 5. The CDR3 is 15 amino acids. Germline CDR1 reads SGHTA; CDR2 reads FQGNSA. The CDR3 is CASSPGLAFTDTQYF. In DNA, the CDR3 is TGTGCCAGCAGCCCCGGACTAGCGTTCACAGATACGCAGTATTTT.

The chain is built from TRBV18 and TRBJ1-6; D is undetermined. This CDR3 is built from 13 residues. V was trimmed by 5 bases and J by 5 bases, leaving 7 bases between them. Germline V gene sequence: CDR1 KGHSH, CDR2 LQKENI. The CDR3, as DNA: TGTGCCAGCTCATTGGGCGATAATTCACCCCTCCACTTT. Translating it yields CASSLGDNSPLHF.

The V call is TRBV6-5, the J call TRBJ2-1; D possibly uses TRBD1 or TRBD2 (5 bases each). The V gene lost 6 bases and the J gene lost 7 bases, with 19 bases spanning the gap. This CDR3 has 15 residues. Germline V gives CDR1 MNHEY, CDR2 SVGAGI. CDR3 in amino acids: CASRPGTDKDNEQFF. The CDR3 DNA reads TGTGCCAGCAGACCCGGGACCGATAAGGATAATGAGCAGTTCTTC.

This rearrangement joins TRBV9 to TRBJ2-3; 12 nucleotides match TRBD2. V shed 2 bases, J shed 0 bases, and the junction held 4 bases outside the gene matches. The CDR3 has 17 amino acids. Germline assignment: CDR1 SGDLS and CDR2 YYNGEE. This chain's CDR3 is CASSVSLAGGSTDTQYF. CDR3 nucleotides: TGTGCCAGCAGCGTTTCACTAGCGGGGGGAAGCACAGATACGCAGTATTTT. Together with reference TRBV9 and TRBJ2-3, the CDR3 gives the full variable domain: DSGVTQTPKHLITATGQRVTLRCSPRSGDLSVYWYQQSLDQGLQFLIQYYNGEERAKGNILERFSAQQFPDLHSELNLSSLELGDSALYFCASSVSLAGGSTDTQYFGPGTRLTVL.

This clone came up once. This chain connects TRBV4-1 to TRBJ1-4, with 7 bases aligning to TRBD1. J gave up 0 bases and V 3 bases, and 7 bases lay outside the gene matches. The CDR3 totals 17 residues. The V gene's germline CDR1 is MGHRA and CDR2 YSYEKL. The CDR3 region is CASSQSDRLATNEKLFF. The DNA of the CDR3 is TGCGCCAGCAGCCAGTCGGACAGGCTAGCAACTAATGAAAAACTGTTTTTT.

In its sample, this clone was seen once. The rearrangement joins TRBV10-2 to TRBJ1-2, with 9 bases that match TRBD1. The CDR3 runs 14 residues. Germline values: CDR1 WSHSY, CDR2 SAAADI. V was pared by 7 bases and J by 7 bases, with 10 bases of the junction left unmatched. In nucleotides, the CDR3 is TGCGCCAGCAAGCTCACAGGGGGCGCAGGTGGCTACACCTTC. Amino acid sequence: CASKLTGGAGGYTF.

The chain combines TRBV5-8 with TRBJ1-1; the match to TRBD1 covers 8 bases. CDR1 is SGHTS, CDR2 YDEGEE, per germline. J was trimmed by 2 bases and V by 4 bases; bases with no gene match: 7. CDR3 length: 15 amino acids. CDR3 region: CASSAGTGDNTEAFF. CDR3 sequence (DNA): TGTGCCAGCAGCGCTGGGACAGGCGATAACACTGAAGCTTTCTTT.

The chain couples TRBV11-2 to TRBJ2-1; 10 bases map to TRBD2. V shed 5 bases, J shed 9 bases, and the junction held 7 bases outside the gene matches. This CDR3 spans 14 amino acids. CDR1 is SGHAT, CDR2 FQNNGV, per germline. CDR3 amino acids: CASSKSGGASEQFF. The CDR3 DNA is TGTGCCAGCAGCAAAAGCGGGGGGGCCTCTGAGCAGTTCTTC.

This chain joins TRBV28 and TRBJ1-2, with unresolved D. Germline values: CDR1 MDHEN, CDR2 SYDVKM. CDR3 length: 13 amino acids. Trimming left V 6 bases short and J 5 bases short, with 13 bases between. CDR3 loop: CASSLPRVYGYTF. DNA for the CDR3: TGTGCCAGCAGCCTACCGAGGGTGTATGGCTACACCTTC.

V gene TRBV2 combines with J gene TRBJ1-2; no reliable D call. Trimming cost V 3 bases and J 5 bases, with 7 bases left between them. This CDR3 is built from 12 residues. Germline values: CDR1 SNHLY, CDR2 FYNNEI. In nucleotides, the CDR3 is TGTGCCAGCAGTGAGAGGGAATATGGCTACACCTTC. This codes for CASSEREYGYTF.

The V and J genes are TRBV7-9 and TRBJ2-5; TRBD1 is a possible D gene (6 bases). V lost 5 bases, J lost 3 bases, and 13 bases lay in between. The CDR3 runs to 14 residues. The germline gives CDR1 SEHNR, CDR2 FQNEAQ (reference sequence). CDR3 in DNA: TGTGCCAGCAGCGCAGGCCAGGGGAAAGAGACCCAGTACTTC. Its protein product is CASSAGQGKETQYF.